The 2 T cell receptor beta chains in this list originate from one sample, sequenced in a study of response to subunit inactivated influenza vaccine. From the RT-PCR reads, TCRdb called clonotypes with MiXCR, one entry per CDR3 protein. Of roughly 630,000 distinct CDR3 sequences detected, around 13% appear once; the ten largest clones hold 7.5% to 8%. The input for sequencing was PBMCs from blood, taken 14 to 15 days before vaccination. The source is a man in his forties or fifties who received an inactivated influenza vaccine.

The sample holds a few counts of this clonotype. This sequence joins TRBV28 and TRBJ2-1, with 9 bases that match TRBD2. CDR3 length equals 16 residues. J gave up 10 bases and V 2 bases, and 12 bases lay outside the gene matches. Germline values: CDR1 MDHEN, CDR2 SYDVKM. DNA of the CDR3: TGTGCCAGCAGTTTAACGCCCGGGACTAGCTCCAGAGAGCAGTTCTTC. Protein product: CASSLTPGTSSREQFF.

This clonotype was recorded a few times. V gene TRBV4-1 combines with J gene TRBJ2-7; D possibly corresponds to TRBD2 (5 bases). CDR1 is MGHRA, CDR2 YSYEKL, per germline. The CDR3 spans 18 residues. V lost 3 bases and J 1 base, leaving 22 bases between the germline ends. CDR3 loop: CASSQQLSRSGESYEQYF. The DNA for the CDR3 is TGCGCCAGCAGCCAGCAATTGTCTCGGAGTGGGGAGTCCTACGAGCAGTACTTC.